The 16 T cell receptor beta chains in this list originate from one sample, sequenced in a study of technical replicates of blood from four donors. The assay was immunoSEQ multiplex PCR, and TCRdb's table has in-frame clones only and misses some. The sample holds approximately 81,000 clones, around 95% seen once. Specimen: T cells isolated from PBMCs. Receptor source: a human donor in good health.

CDR3 nucleotide sequence: TGTGCCAGCAGTAGGGGAGGCGGGATCTCAGAGACCCAGTACTTC. Translated: CASSRGGGISETQYF. J is TRBJ2-5 and V is TRBV27; perhaps TRBD2 as D (6 bases). V was clipped by 5 bases and J by 4 bases, with 17 bases between them. Germline V lookup: CDR1 MNHEY, CDR2 SMNVEV (reference sequence). The CDR3 is 15 amino acids.

The chain uses TRBV28 and TRBJ1-1; D is undetermined. V dropped 4 bases and J dropped 3 bases, with 12 bases sitting between them. CDR3 length equals 14 residues. Germline CDR1 reads MDHEN; CDR2 reads SYDVKM. CDR3 region: CASSSGFKDTEAFF. CDR3 nucleotides: TGTGCCAGCAGTTCGGGATTCAAGGACACTGAAGCTTTCTTT.

The chain links TRBV5-6 to TRBJ1-1, with 7 bases identical to TRBD1. The germline V gene encodes CDR1 SGHDT and CDR2 YYEEEE. The junction had 9 bases not matched to a gene; V was cut back by 4 bases and J by 3 bases. There are 15 residues in the CDR3. CDR3 region: CASSQPWDSDTEAFF. CDR3 DNA sequence: TGTGCCAGCAGCCAACCATGGGACAGTGACACTGAAGCTTTCTTT.

The chain combines TRBV2 with TRBJ2-7, with D hard to call. Trimming cost V 1 base and J 2 bases, with 12 bases left between them. CDR3 length: 15 residues. Looked up from germline, CDR1 is SNHLY and CDR2 is FYNNEI. The CDR3, as DNA: TGTGCCAGCAGTGAAGGAGGCGGTCCTACCTACGAGCAGTACTTC. Amino acid sequence: CASSEGGGPTYEQYF.

The CDR3 nucleotides are TGCGCCAGCAGCGACGCCGGGACAGGGCTCAATGAGCAGTTCTTC. The encoded protein is CASSDAGTGLNEQFF. The chain recombines TRBV5-1 with TRBJ2-1; 9 bases fit TRBD1. From germline, CDR1 is SGHRS and CDR2 YFSETQ. CDR3 size: 15 residues. After removal of 4 bases from V and 6 bases from J, the junction contained 8 bases not matched to a gene.

V usage is TRBV5-1 and J usage is TRBJ2-7, with 8 bases lining up with TRBD1. Germline values: CDR1 SGHRS, CDR2 YFSETQ. Losses at the gene ends were 5 bases for V and 0 bases for J; bases not matched to a gene: 1. This CDR3 is 13 amino acids long. The chain's CDR3 is CASRDRVSYEQYF. CDR3 sequence (DNA): TGCGCCAGCAGGGACAGGGTCTCCTACGAGCAGTACTTC.

This chain links TRBV2 with TRBJ1-3; 10 nucleotides line up with TRBD1. The germline V gene has CDR1 SNHLY and CDR2 FYNNEI. This CDR3 has 15 amino acids. With V trimmed by 4 bases and J by 2 bases, 2 bases remained unmatched. CDR3: CASSVGTGAGNTIYF. Written as DNA, the CDR3 is TGTGCCAGCAGTGTAGGGACAGGGGCTGGAAACACCATATATTTT.

The chain uses TRBV6-6 and TRBJ2-1, with a tentative D call TRBD2 (5 bases). Between the trimmed V and J ends, which lost 5 bases and 5 bases, there was a span of 19 bases. The length of the CDR3 is 16 residues. Germline CDR1 reads MNHNY; CDR2 reads SVGAGI (reference sequence). CDR3 coding DNA: TGTGCCAGCAGTGCACCCTCTACCCTCGGGAACAATGAGCAGTTCTTC. This gives the protein CASSAPSTLGNNEQFF.

The V and J genes are TRBV7-8 and TRBJ1-1; D is perhaps TRBD1 (6 bases). This CDR3 contains 12 residues. Germline V lookup: CDR1 SGHVS, CDR2 FQNEAQ. V gave up 2 bases and J gave up 9 bases, with 10 bases separating them. The CDR3 here is CASSLPDRQAFF. As DNA, the CDR3 is TGTGCCAGCAGCTTACCGGACAGACAAGCTTTCTTT.

The rearrangement joins TRBV11-2 to TRBJ1-4; D perhaps matches TRBD1 (5 bases). The CDR3 runs 12 residues. Trimming pared 0 bases from V and 17 bases from J, leaving 13 bases between. From germline, CDR1 is SGHAT and CDR2 FQNNGV. CDR3 sequence: CASSLDAVGGFF. The CDR3 DNA follows: TGTGCCAGCAGCTTAGATGCGGTGGGGGGTTTTTTT.

The chain employs TRBV19 and TRBJ1-5; a possible D gene is TRBD1 (6 bases). The length of the CDR3 is 16 residues. V was trimmed by 1 base and J by 0 bases, leaving 10 bases between them. CDR1 is LNHDA and CDR2 is SQIVND in the germline V gene (reference sequence). This chain's CDR3 is CASSIGGQDSNQPQHF. The DNA for the CDR3 is TGTGCCAGTAGTATAGGGGGACAAGATAGCAATCAGCCCCAGCATTTT.

The chain has TRBV27 and TRBJ2-1; TRBD1 matches at 12 bases. The CDR3 sequence is 15 residues long. After removal of 6 bases from V and 8 bases from J, the junction contained 8 bases not matched to a gene. Germline CDR1 MNHEY, CDR2 SMNVEV (reference sequence). For the CDR3, the DNA is TGTGCCAGCAGCCTCCGGGACAGGGGGCAGGATGAGCAGTTCTTC. Encoded protein: CASSLRDRGQDEQFF.

The J gene is TRBJ1-1, the V gene TRBV10-3; D ambiguous. Germline CDR1 ENHRY, CDR2 SYGVKD. Trimming stripped 5 bases from V and 3 bases from J, with 10 bases between. This CDR3 has 13 amino acids. Written as DNA, the CDR3 is TGTGCCATCAGTCTGACTATCGACACTGAAGCTTTCTTT. It is translated as CAISLTIDTEAFF.

This sequence joins TRBV4-3 and TRBJ2-7, with unresolved D. Germline V gives CDR1 LGHNA, CDR2 YSLEER. With 1 base removed from V and 5 bases from J, the gap between germline ends came to 15 bases. This CDR3 has 15 amino acids. The CDR3 DNA is TGCGCCAGCAGCCAAGTCCAGGAATACAGCCACGAGCAGTACTTC. It codes for CASSQVQEYSHEQYF.

The chain recombines TRBV28 with TRBJ2-3; possibly TRBD2 for D (6 bases). The germline V gene encodes CDR1 MDHEN and CDR2 SYDVKM. There are 14 residues in the CDR3. Deletions cut 3 bases from V and 5 bases from J, with 12 bases between. The CDR3 nucleotides read TGTGCCAGCAGTTTCGGGGGAGAGAGAGATACGCAGTATTTT. It codes for CASSFGGERDTQYF.

In regard to this clone: The same CDR3 arises from other DNA sequences in this sample as well. This chain links TRBV29-1 with TRBJ1-1; 10 nucleotides align to TRBD1. The V gene's germline CDR1 is SQVTM and CDR2 ANQGSEA. The CDR3 totals 13 residues. V was clipped by 6 bases and J by 4 bases; unmatched bases: 5. The CDR3: CSVTGGSSTEAFF. DNA of the CDR3: TGCAGCGTGACAGGGGGCTCCAGCACTGAAGCTTTCTTT.